The present entry profiles one TCR beta chain with its context. Its target is not known. The CDR3 runs 14 residues. CDR1 is SNHLY, CDR2 FYNNEI, per germline. Trimming pared 1 base from V and 8 bases from J, leaving 14 bases between. These data belong to a study of graft-versus-host responses after intestinal transplantation. Study-level information: Each recipient received a multivisceral, liver-intestinal, or isolated intestinal graft. Recipients were all induced with anti-thymocyte globulin, then given tacrolimus and steroids for 3 to 4 years. Overall study findings and caveats: Some GvH clones appeared in ileal mucosa or blood before recipient bone marrow. Graft-donor T cell macrochimerism in patients accompanied high graft-versus-host to host-versus-graft clonal ratios in allografts.

Sequencing was performed with immunoSEQ multiplex PCR; in TCRdb, only in-frame clones are kept and a portion is missing. The data contain around 67,000 clones, almost 90% of them seen just once; the ten biggest clones take up less than 5%. Here the sequenced sample was unstimulated CD8+ T cells sorted from spleen or lymph node cells, taken before transplant. The gene calls are TRBV2 and TRBJ1-2; D is possibly TRBD1 (6 bases). This receptor was taken from a human donor who was the organ donor for an intestinal transplant. CDR3 nucleotides: TGTGCCAGCAGTGAAGGGGGGGGGCTTAGGGGCTACACCTTC. This encodes CASSEGGGLRGYTF.